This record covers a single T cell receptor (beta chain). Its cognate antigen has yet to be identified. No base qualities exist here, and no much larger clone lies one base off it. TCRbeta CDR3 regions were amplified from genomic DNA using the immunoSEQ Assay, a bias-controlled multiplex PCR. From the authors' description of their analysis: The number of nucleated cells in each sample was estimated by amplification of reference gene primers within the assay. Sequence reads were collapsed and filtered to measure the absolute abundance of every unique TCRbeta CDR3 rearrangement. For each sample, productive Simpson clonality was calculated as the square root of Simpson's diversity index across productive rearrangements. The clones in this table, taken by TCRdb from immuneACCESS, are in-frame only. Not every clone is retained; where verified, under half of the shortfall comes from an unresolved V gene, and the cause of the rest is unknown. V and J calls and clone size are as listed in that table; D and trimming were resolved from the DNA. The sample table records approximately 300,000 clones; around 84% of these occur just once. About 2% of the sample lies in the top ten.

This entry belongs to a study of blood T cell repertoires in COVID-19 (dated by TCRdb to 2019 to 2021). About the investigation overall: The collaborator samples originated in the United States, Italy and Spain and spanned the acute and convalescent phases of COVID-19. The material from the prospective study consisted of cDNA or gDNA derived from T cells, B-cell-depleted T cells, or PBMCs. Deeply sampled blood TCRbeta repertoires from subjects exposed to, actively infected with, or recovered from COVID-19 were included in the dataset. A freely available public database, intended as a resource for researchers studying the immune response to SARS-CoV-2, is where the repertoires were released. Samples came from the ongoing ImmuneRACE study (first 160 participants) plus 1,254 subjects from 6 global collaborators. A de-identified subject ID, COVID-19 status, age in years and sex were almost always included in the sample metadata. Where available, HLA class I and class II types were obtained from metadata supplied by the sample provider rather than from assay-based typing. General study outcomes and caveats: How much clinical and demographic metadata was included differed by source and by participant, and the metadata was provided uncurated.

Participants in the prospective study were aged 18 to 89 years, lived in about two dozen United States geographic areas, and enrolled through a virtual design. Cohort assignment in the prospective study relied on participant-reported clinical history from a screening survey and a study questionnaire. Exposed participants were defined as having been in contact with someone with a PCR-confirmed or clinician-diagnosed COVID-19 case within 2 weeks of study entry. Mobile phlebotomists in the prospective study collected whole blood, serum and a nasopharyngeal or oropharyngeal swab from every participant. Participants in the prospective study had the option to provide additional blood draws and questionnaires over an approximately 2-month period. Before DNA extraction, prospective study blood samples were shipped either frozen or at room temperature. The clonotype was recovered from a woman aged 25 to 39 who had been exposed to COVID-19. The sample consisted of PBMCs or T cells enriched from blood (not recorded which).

The DNA reads as follows: TGCGCCAGCAGCTCACAAGACTCTGGGGCCAACGTCCTGACTTTC. Translated, this gives CASSSQDSGANVLTF. The sequence is built from TRBV5-1 and TRBJ2-6, with no confident D gene call. V is reduced by 3 bases and J by 0 bases, leaving a spacing of 7 bases between them. The CDR3 goes from the cysteine to the phenylalanine over 15 residues. Only the CDR3 region is kept as DNA, spanning 45 bases read in frame from base 1. From the germline V gene, CDR1 is SGHRS and CDR2 is YFSETQ.